Below, 25 T cell receptor beta chains from the same sample are listed, as sequenced in a study of T-cell reconstitution after alpha-beta-depleted transplantation in children. Library preparation (for TCRbeta) was performed with unique molecular identifiers. One entry per CDR3 protein results from TCRdb running MiXCR on the PCR reads. Among more than 400,000 distinct CDR3 sequences listed, around two fifths were seen once. This specimen consisted of PBMCs, obtained before TCRalphabeta/CD19-depleted stem cell transplant. The receptors here all came from a girl aged 2 to 9 with aplastic anemia, due to receive a stem cell transplant.

The chain is built from TRBV6-1 and TRBJ2-5; D uncertain. Trimming pared 6 bases from V and 5 bases from J, leaving 16 bases between. The CDR3 totals 14 residues. CDR1 and CDR2 from the germline V gene are MNHNS and SASEGT. This CDR3 is CASSGPYIGETQYF. For the CDR3, the DNA is TGTGCCAGCAGCGGTCCCTACATCGGCGAGACCCAGTACTTC.

This clonotype was found many times. V gene TRBV12-3 or TRBV12-4 combines with J gene TRBJ2-1; D not resolved. The CDR3 is 14 amino acids. V was shortened by 3 bases and J by 5 bases, with 11 bases between the two germline ends. For the CDR3, the DNA is TGTGCCAGCAGTTTCCGTGCCAGAGACAATGAGCAGTTCTTC. Residues: CASSFRARDNEQFF.

About this clonotype: Since a much larger clone is just one base distant, this may be a read error. The CDR3 region has the DNA TGTGCCAGCACCACCCTGGAGCACCCAACCTACGAGCAGTACTTC. It yields the protein CASTTLEHPTYEQYF. This chain links TRBV28 with TRBJ2-7; no firm D call. The CDR3 has 15 amino acids. Germline CDR1 is MDHEN and CDR2 is SYDVKM. The V end lost 7 bases, the J end lost 2 bases, and 18 bases lay between the germline ends.

J is TRBJ2-1 and V is TRBV18; D gene uncertain. Trimming removed 3 bases at V and 3 bases at J, with 12 bases between. This CDR3 is built from 15 residues. The germline CDR1 and CDR2 sequences are KGHSH and LQKENI. This CDR3 is CASSPLVFFYNEQFF. The CDR3 nucleotides read TGTGCCAGCTCACCCCTAGTCTTCTTCTACAATGAGCAGTTCTTC.

The table lists this clonotype with a few counts. The chain uses TRBV7-2 and TRBJ1-5; no clear D gene. Trimming pared 2 bases from V and 7 bases from J, leaving 18 bases between. Germline V lookup: CDR1 SGHTA, CDR2 FQGNSA. This CDR3 contains 16 residues. For the CDR3, the DNA is TGTGCCAGCAGCTTATCTCGCGGTTCTAGCGGGCAGCCCCAGCATTTT. The encoded protein is CASSLSRGSSGQPQHF.

The CDR3 sequence is CASSLKLAGGEQFF. DNA of the CDR3: TGTGCCAGCAGCTTAAAACTAGCGGGGGGAGAGCAGTTCTTC. The chain links TRBV7-3 to TRBJ2-1; 12 bases align to TRBD2. Germline CDR1 SGHTA, CDR2 FQGTGA. The junction had 2 bases not matched to a gene; V was cut back by 1 base and J by 10 bases. The CDR3 is 14 residues long.

The V and J genes are TRBV29-1 and TRBJ2-2; 8 nucleotides line up with TRBD2. V lost 7 bases to trimming and J lost 1 base; unmatched junction nucleotides: 2. This CDR3 is built from 13 residues. The germline V gene has CDR1 SQVTM and CDR2 ANQGSEA. CDR3 amino acids: CSGLAGNTGELFF. The CDR3 bases are TGCAGCGGGCTAGCGGGGAACACCGGGGAGCTGTTTTTT.

This clonotype was counted only a few times. The gene calls are TRBV6-1 and TRBJ2-1, with TRBD2 identical over 8 bases. V lost 5 bases and J lost 7; bases outside the gene matches: 4. The CDR3 runs to 13 residues. CDR1 and CDR2 (germline): MNHNS, SASEGT. This CDR3 is CASSPRGGNEQFF. The CDR3 nucleotides read TGTGCCAGCAGTCCTCGGGGGGGGAATGAGCAGTTCTTC.

This clonotype was observed a handful of times. V and J are TRBV5-1 and TRBJ2-1, with D perhaps TRBD1 (6 bases). Trimming took 0 bases from V and 5 from J, leaving 15 bases between them. The CDR3 runs 16 residues. Per germline, CDR1 SGHRS and CDR2 YFSETQ. The CDR3 coding sequence is TGCGCCAGCAGCTTGGCCAGTGCCAGGGGAAACAATGAGCAGTTCTTC. Its translation: CASSLASARGNNEQFF.

Many counts were recorded for this clonotype. V is TRBV20-1 and J is TRBJ2-5; either TRBD1 or TRBD2 may fit D (6 bases each). Germline CDR1 reads DFQATT; CDR2 reads SNEGSKA (reference sequence). Trimming left V 5 bases short and J 2 bases short, with 15 bases between. The CDR3 totals 14 residues. CDR3 loop: CSAADGGTQETQYF. The DNA for the CDR3 is TGCAGTGCTGCCGATGGCGGGACACAAGAGACCCAGTACTTC.

The rearrangement uses TRBV5-5 and TRBJ2-3, with 8 nucleotides matching TRBD2. V gave up 4 bases and J gave up 2 bases; unmatched junction bases: 12. CDR3 length: 17 residues. Germline CDR1 and CDR2: SGHKS and YYEKEE (reference sequence). The CDR3 spells CASSVGPASGFTDTQYF. The CDR3 coding sequence is TGTGCCAGCAGCGTGGGACCGGCTAGCGGGTTCACAGATACGCAGTATTTT.

As concerns this clonotype: One base away lies a much larger clone, so this may be a sequencing read error. The V and J genes are TRBV4-2 and TRBJ2-3; tentatively, D is TRBD1 (5 bases). Judging by the DNA end, TRBJ1-5 fits better; the J call may be wrong. CDR3 size: 14 residues. Germline assignment: CDR1 LGHNA and CDR2 YNFKEQ. This chain's CDR3 is CASSPLQAADTQHF. The CDR3 DNA follows: TGTGCCAGCAGCCCTTTACAGGCGGCAGATACGCAGCATTTT.

The V gene is TRBV6-2 or TRBV6-3, the J gene TRBJ2-5; no definite D call. CDR3 length: 14 residues. Germline V lookup: CDR1 MNHEY, CDR2 SVGEGT. Trimming shortened V by 6 bases and J by 5 bases, and 16 bases separated the two germline ends. Here the CDR3 DNA reads TGTGCCAGCAGCCCGGACCCACCTGCCGAGACCCAGTACTTC. Encoded protein: CASSPDPPAETQYF.

The V gene is TRBV28, the J gene TRBJ2-1; 7 bases match TRBD1. This CDR3 region has 16 residues. The V gene end was trimmed by 3 bases and the J gene end by 5 bases; junction bases not matched to a gene: 10. The germline V gene has CDR1 MDHEN and CDR2 SYDVKM. The CDR3 DNA follows: TGTGCCAGCAGTTTTGGGGGACAGCTTGGCGACAATGAGCAGTTCTTC. Translated: CASSFGGQLGDNEQFF.

V and J are TRBV5-5 and TRBJ2-1, with 9 bases matching TRBD2. This CDR3 has 16 residues. J was trimmed by 8 bases and V by 7 bases; bases with no gene match: 16. Germline V CDR1 and CDR2: SGHKS, YYEKEE (reference sequence). CDR3 region: CASWPQRREGPDEQFF. CDR3 nucleotide sequence: TGTGCCAGCTGGCCTCAACGGCGGGAGGGCCCCGATGAGCAGTTCTTC. The full variable domain, rest sourced from reference TRBV5-5 and TRBJ2-1, is DAGVTQSPTHLIKTRGQQVTLRCSPISGHKSVSWYQQVLGQGPQFIFQYYEKEERGRGNFPDRFSARQFPNYSSELNVNALLLGDSALYLCASWPQRREGPDEQFFGPGTRLTVL.

The chain has TRBV29-1 and TRBJ2-5, with 9 positions matching TRBD2. The CDR3 runs to 14 residues. The V gene end was trimmed by 3 bases and the J gene end by 1 base; junction bases not matched to a gene: 3. Germline V gene data show CDR1 as SQVTM and CDR2 as ANQGSEA. CDR3 coding DNA: TGCAGCGTTGATGGGCGGGAGGGCCAAGAGACCCAGTACTTC. Translated: CSVDGREGQETQYF. The variable domain in full, with the rest retrieved from reference TRBV29-1 and TRBJ2-5, is SAVISQKPSRDICQRGTSLTIQCQVDSQVTMMFWYRQQPGQSLTLIATANQGSEATYESGFVIDKFPISRPNLTFSTLTVSNMSPEDSSIYLCSVDGREGQETQYFGPGTRLLVL.

This chain connects TRBV5-5 to TRBJ2-3; D is perhaps TRBD1 (5 bases). CDR3 length equals 15 residues. Trimming removed 2 bases at V and 5 bases at J, with 15 bases between. CDR1 is SGHKS, CDR2 YYEKEE, per germline (reference sequence). The CDR3 coding sequence is TGTGCCAGCAGCTTTAGGGGTACAAGCGAAGATACGCAGTATTTT. It encodes CASSFRGTSEDTQYF.

The chain links TRBV20-1 to TRBJ2-7; 8 bases fit TRBD1. Germline V gene lookup returns CDR1 DFQATT and CDR2 SNEGSKA (reference sequence). This CDR3 contains 16 residues. Trimming at V came to 5 bases and at J to 2 bases, leaving 14 bases not matched to a gene. CDR3 coding DNA: TGCAGTGCTCGAATGCGTCCCGGGACAGGAACCTACGAGCAGTACTTC. This gives the protein CSARMRPGTGTYEQYF.

This clonotype showed up many times. The chain uses TRBV6-2 or TRBV6-3 and TRBJ2-1; D gene ambiguous. The CDR3 is made up of 13 amino acids. Trimming took 3 bases from V and 7 from J, leaving 10 bases between them. CDR1 MNHEY and CDR2 SVGEGT come from the germline V gene. The CDR3 here is CASSYLRKNEQFF. The CDR3 bases are TGTGCCAGCAGTTATTTAAGAAAAAATGAGCAGTTCTTC.

The chain is built from TRBV4-1 and TRBJ2-3, with TRBD2 matching 8 bases. Germline values: CDR1 MGHRA, CDR2 YSYEKL. This CDR3 is 14 amino acids long. J gave up 2 bases and V 4 bases, and 2 bases lay outside the gene matches. CDR3 amino acids: CASSRTSYTDTQYF. CDR3 in DNA: TGCGCCAGCAGCCGGACTAGCTACACAGATACGCAGTATTTT.

The chain links TRBV29-1 to TRBJ2-7; 9 nucleotides line up with TRBD1. The trim removed 8 bases at V and 2 bases at J, leaving 4 bases unmatched. There are 12 residues in the CDR3. Germline loops: CDR1 SQVTM, CDR2 ANQGSEA. Here the CDR3 DNA reads TGCAGCTTTGGACAGGGGCCCTACGAGCAGTACTTC. It yields the protein CSFGQGPYEQYF.

This sequence joins TRBV7-2 and TRBJ1-2, with unresolved D. The CDR3 is 13 residues long. Per the germline V gene, CDR1 is SGHTA and CDR2 is FQGNSA. V was pared by 1 base and J by 7 bases, with 10 bases between. The CDR3 sequence is CASSLDVKRGYTF. The CDR3 nucleotides are TGTGCCAGCAGCTTAGATGTCAAGCGTGGCTACACCTTC.

J is TRBJ2-3 and V is TRBV5-1; D gene uncertain. The CDR3 spans 14 residues. Germline CDR1 reads SGHRS; CDR2 reads YFSETQ. Trimming pared 0 bases from V and 7 bases from J, leaving 12 bases between. CDR3 bases: TGCGCCAGCAGCTTGGGTGGCCCCGAGAATACGCAGTATTTT. This translates into CASSLGGPENTQYF. The variable domain in full, with the rest retrieved from reference TRBV5-1 and TRBJ2-3, is KAGVTQTPRYLIKTRGQQVTLSCSPISGHRSVSWYQQTPGQGLQFLFEYFSETQRNKGNFPGRFSGRQFSNSRSEMNVSTLELGDSALYLCASSLGGPENTQYFGPGTRLTVL.

There are many counts of this clonotype. The chain links TRBV12-3 or TRBV12-4 to TRBJ2-5, with TRBD1 matching over 9 bases. The CDR3 consists of 15 residues. J was trimmed by 6 bases and V by 2 bases; bases with no gene match: 7. The CDR3 reads CASSLRTGGEKTQYF. CDR3 DNA sequence: TGTGCCAGCAGTTTACGAACAGGGGGCGAAAAGACCCAGTACTTC.

This clonotype was counted a few times. This chain uses TRBV7-2 with TRBJ2-5, with 9 bases fitting TRBD2. J was trimmed by 4 bases and V by 3 bases; bases with no gene match: 6. Germline CDR1 reads SGHTA; CDR2 reads FQGNSA. This CDR3 contains 15 residues. CDR3 amino acids: CASSFRGLAGETQYF. The CDR3 DNA reads TGTGCCAGCAGCTTCCGGGGACTAGCAGGAGAGACCCAGTACTTC.